This T cell receptor (beta chain) was recorded in a study of shared clonotypes between healthy human individuals. Study-wide background: Ranging from 18 to 49 in age, donors were two women and three men. CD8 memory received one plate per donor, CD8 naive two, CD4 memory three and CD4 naive three. Study-wide findings and caveats: Donors were few, which limited the genetic and exposure-history diversity represented. A generally larger estimated richness was seen in naive subsets than in memory subsets.

Naive CD8 cells lacked CD45RO, underwent positive selection for CCR7 and left out terminally differentiated effector memory CD45RA+ cells. A remark on this clone: Its cognate antigen is unknown.

The CDR3 has 15 amino acids. Germline assignment: CDR1 MGHRA and CDR2 YSYEKL. V shed 1 base and J 6 bases; nucleotides not matched to a gene: 6. Clones were sequenced by immunoSEQ multiplex PCR, and TCRdb holds only the in-frame ones, with some missing. The table has a few million clones, just under 95% seen once. This TCR came from a young man in good health. Some clones in this sample may be carry-over from other donors' samples. This chain joins TRBV4-1 and TRBJ2-1; 7 nucleotides line up with TRBD2. The sequencing input was naive CD8+ T cells from PBMCs. The DNA for the CDR3 is TGCGCCAGCAGCCAAGTGGCGGGAGATGGCAATGAGCAGTTCTTC. Its protein is CASSQVAGDGNEQFF.